This T cell receptor (beta chain) was retrieved from a study of T cell responses to AZD1222 COVID-19 vaccine. The protocol was immunoSEQ multiplex PCR, while the TCRdb copy is restricted to in-frame clones and leaves out a portion. The data hold about 120,000 clones, with less than 90% observed a single time. This specimen consisted of peripheral blood, obtained on day 0 of AZD1222 vaccination. The TCR was taken from an adult in good health.

CDR3 DNA sequence: TGTGCCAGCAGTATCTCATCCCCCGGCGTAGCTTTCTTT. This sequence encodes CASSISSPGVAFF. V usage is TRBV6-1 and J usage is TRBJ1-1; D is undetermined. Germline-derived CDR1 and CDR2 are MNHNS and SASEGT. Trimming took 5 bases from V and 10 from J, leaving 17 bases between them. CDR3 size: 13 residues.